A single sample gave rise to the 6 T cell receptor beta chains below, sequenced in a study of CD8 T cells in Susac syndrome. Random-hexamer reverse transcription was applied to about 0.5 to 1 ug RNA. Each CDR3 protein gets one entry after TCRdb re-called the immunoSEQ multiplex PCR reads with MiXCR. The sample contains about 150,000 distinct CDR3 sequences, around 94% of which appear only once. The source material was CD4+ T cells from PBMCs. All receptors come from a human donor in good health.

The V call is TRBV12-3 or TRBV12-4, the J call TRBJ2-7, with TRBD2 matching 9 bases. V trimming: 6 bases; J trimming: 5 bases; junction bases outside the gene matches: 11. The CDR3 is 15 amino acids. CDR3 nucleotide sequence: TGTGCCAGCAGACCCCGACTAGCGGAGTCCCACGAGCAGTACTTC. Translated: CASRPRLAESHEQYF.

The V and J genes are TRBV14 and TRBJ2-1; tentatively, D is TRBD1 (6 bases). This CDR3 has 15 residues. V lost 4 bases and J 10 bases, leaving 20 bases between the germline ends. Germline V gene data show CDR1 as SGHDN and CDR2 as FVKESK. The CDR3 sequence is CASSRSGPRGLEQFF. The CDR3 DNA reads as TGTGCCAGCAGCCGATCCGGGCCTAGGGGGTTAGAGCAGTTCTTC.

The CDR3 loop reads CASSRTGPSGNTIYF. Here the CDR3 DNA reads TGTGCCAGCAGTCGAACAGGCCCCTCTGGAAACACCATATATTTT. The chain recombines TRBV27 with TRBJ1-3, with a tentative D call TRBD1 (5 bases). V gave up 5 bases and J gave up 0 bases, with 11 bases separating them. Germline V gene lookup returns CDR1 MNHEY and CDR2 SMNVEV (reference sequence). This CDR3 has 15 residues.

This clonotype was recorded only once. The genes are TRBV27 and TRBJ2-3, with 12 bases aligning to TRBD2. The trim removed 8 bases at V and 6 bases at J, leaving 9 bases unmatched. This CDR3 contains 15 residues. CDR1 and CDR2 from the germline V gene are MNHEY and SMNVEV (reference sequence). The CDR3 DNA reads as TGTGCCAGCTTAAAGACTAGCGGGAGTCCGGATACGCAGTATTTT. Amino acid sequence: CASLKTSGSPDTQYF.

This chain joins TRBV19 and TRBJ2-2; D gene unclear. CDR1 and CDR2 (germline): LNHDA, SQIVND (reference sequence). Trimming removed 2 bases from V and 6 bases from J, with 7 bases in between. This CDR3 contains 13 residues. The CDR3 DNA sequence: TGTGCCAGTAGTATACGGCAGCCCGGGGAGCTGTTTTTT. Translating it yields CASSIRQPGELFF.

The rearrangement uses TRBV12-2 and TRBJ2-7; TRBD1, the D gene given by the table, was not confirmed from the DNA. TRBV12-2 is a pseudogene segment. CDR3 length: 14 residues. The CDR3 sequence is CASRLDPRADEQYF. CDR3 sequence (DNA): TGTGCAAGTCGCTTAGATCCCAGGGCGGACGAGCAGTACTTC.